The 22 T cell receptor beta chains below all came from one sample that was sequenced in a study of CD8 T cells in Susac syndrome. With random hexamers, roughly 0.5 to 1 ug RNA was reverse transcribed. TCRdb re-called the immunoSEQ multiplex PCR reads with MiXCR, one entry per CDR3 protein. The data contain about 280,000 distinct CDR3 sequences, roughly 85% of them singletons. The sequenced sample consisted of CD8+ T cells from PBMCs. The source of these receptors is a human donor with multiple sclerosis.

The V call is TRBV4-1, the J call TRBJ1-5; no clear D. Germline CDR1 reads MGHRA; CDR2 reads YSYEKL. With 0 bases removed from V and 3 bases from J, the gap between germline ends came to 15 bases. The CDR3 consists of 17 residues. CDR3 coding DNA: TGCGCCAGCAGCCAAGAGGCCGGGCTAAGGATCAATCAGCCCCAGCATTTT. This translates into CASSQEAGLRINQPQHF.

This chain connects TRBV6-5 to TRBJ1-2; 7 bases fit TRBD1. Per germline, CDR1 MNHEY and CDR2 SVGAGI. Unmatched junction bases numbered 9, after V lost 6 bases and J lost 8 bases. This CDR3 is built from 13 residues. The CDR3 DNA is TGTGCCAGCAGCAGGGGGGGGACACGAGGCTACACCTTC. Its protein product is CASSRGGTRGYTF.

This clonotype was seen once. The chain uses TRBV4-1 and TRBJ2-7; 9 nucleotides line up with TRBD2. CDR3 length: 15 residues. After removal of 5 bases from V and 2 bases from J, the junction contained 7 bases not matched to a gene. CDR1 is MGHRA and CDR2 is YSYEKL in the germline V gene. The chain's CDR3 is CASSFRLAEPYEQYF. The CDR3, as DNA: TGCGCCAGCAGCTTCCGACTAGCGGAACCCTACGAGCAGTACTTC.

This chain connects TRBV28 to TRBJ2-5; TRBD1 or TRBD2 may be the D gene (5 bases each). The CDR3 is 14 residues long. Germline lookup yields CDR1 MDHEN and CDR2 SYDVKM. Trimming cost V 6 bases and J 3 bases, with 14 bases left between them. The CDR3 sequence is CASSPPRGEETQYF. CDR3 bases: TGTGCCAGCAGCCCCCCCCGGGGCGAAGAGACCCAGTACTTC.

V is TRBV20-1 and J is TRBJ2-7; no clear D gene. Germline CDR1 DFQATT, CDR2 SNEGSKA (reference sequence). The CDR3 is 13 residues long. The V end lost 3 bases, the J end lost 5 bases, and 14 bases lay between the germline ends. CDR3 protein: CSARTRRGHEQYF. For the CDR3, the DNA is TGCAGTGCTAGGACTCGGAGAGGACACGAGCAGTACTTC.

The V call is TRBV5-4, the J call TRBJ1-5, with TRBD1 matching over 7 bases. V lost 0 bases to trimming and J lost 6 bases; unmatched junction nucleotides: 9. Germline CDR1 and CDR2: SGHNT and YYREEE (reference sequence). The CDR3 loop spans 16 amino acids. CDR3 sequence: CASSLGQGVKLQPQHF. The DNA of the CDR3 is TGTGCCAGCAGCTTGGGGCAGGGGGTTAAGCTTCAGCCCCAGCATTTT.

This clonotype was detected only a few times. This chain connects TRBV10-3 to TRBJ2-2, with 10 bases fitting TRBD2. From germline, CDR1 is ENHRY and CDR2 SYGVKD. This CDR3 has 16 amino acids. Trimming at V came to 8 bases and at J to 3 bases, leaving 9 bases not matched to a gene. The CDR3 spells CAIHVRTSGDTGELFF. CDR3 coding DNA: TGTGCCATCCACGTACGGACTAGCGGAGACACCGGGGAGCTGTTTTTT.

This chain links TRBV20-1 with TRBJ2-3; 10 bases are shared with TRBD2. The CDR3 sequence is 16 residues long. With 0 bases clipped from V and 5 bases from J, the junction kept 8 bases outside the gene matches. Germline V gene data show CDR1 as DFQATT and CDR2 as SNEGSKA (reference sequence). CDR3 nucleotides: TGCAGTGCTAGAGATCAGTCTAGCGGGAGTGTAGATACGCAGTATTTT. Translating gives CSARDQSSGSVDTQYF.

This clonotype was found once. The chain couples TRBV24-1 to TRBJ2-6; 7 bases match TRBD2. In germline, CDR1 is KGHDR, CDR2 SFDVKD. V lost 4 bases, J lost 1 base, and 0 bases stayed unmatched. The CDR3 runs 15 residues. The CDR3 region has the DNA TGTGCCACCAGTGAGCGGGAGTCTGGGGCCAACGTCCTGACTTTC. This gives the protein CATSERESGANVLTF.

This sequence joins TRBV11-2 and TRBJ2-1; D might be TRBD2 (5 bases). V gave up 3 bases and J gave up 8 bases, with 8 bases separating them. The germline V gene encodes CDR1 SGHAT and CDR2 FQNNGV. This CDR3 is built from 12 residues. CDR3 loop: CASSFLADEQFF. CDR3 bases: TGTGCCAGCAGCTTTCTAGCCGATGAGCAGTTCTTC.

The table lists this clonotype with a count of one. The chain combines TRBV20-1 with TRBJ2-5; 14 positions match TRBD2. From germline, CDR1 is DFQATT and CDR2 SNEGSKA (reference sequence). V lost 6 bases to trimming and J lost 2 bases; unmatched junction nucleotides: 11. The CDR3 sequence is 17 residues long. CDR3 residues: CSAPGTSGRGGQETQYF. CDR3 bases: TGCAGTGCCCCCGGGACTAGCGGGAGAGGGGGGCAAGAGACCCAGTACTTC.

The gene calls are TRBV28 and TRBJ2-5, with D unclear. The CDR3 sequence is 15 residues long. Germline V gene sequence: CDR1 MDHEN, CDR2 SYDVKM. V was clipped by 6 bases and J by 3 bases, with 17 bases between them. The CDR3 loop is CASSPTRRLKETQYF. The CDR3 bases are TGTGCCAGCAGCCCAACCAGAAGGCTAAAAGAGACCCAGTACTTC.

This clonotype has a handful of counts. The chain recombines TRBV6-5 with TRBJ2-5; weak D call: TRBD2 (5 bases). This CDR3 is built from 14 residues. Germline CDR1 is MNHEY and CDR2 is SVGAGI. Deletions cut 3 bases from V and 4 bases from J, with 12 bases between. This chain's CDR3 is CASSYFIAGETQYF. DNA for the CDR3: TGTGCCAGCAGTTATTTTATCGCGGGAGAGACCCAGTACTTC.

The chain is built from TRBV24-1 and TRBJ2-2, with D maybe TRBD2 (6 bases). Germline assignment: CDR1 KGHDR and CDR2 SFDVKD. Trimming stripped 7 bases from V and 4 bases from J, with 12 bases between. This CDR3 comprises 14 residues. Here the CDR3 DNA reads TGTGCCACCAGGGACACGGAGGGCACCGGGGAGCTGTTTTTT. The encoded protein is CATRDTEGTGELFF.

This clonotype was recorded a few times. The chain couples TRBV3-1 to TRBJ2-3; the D gene is possibly TRBD1 (6 bases). The CDR3 sequence is 13 residues long. Trimming stripped 1 base from V and 5 bases from J, with 7 bases between. Germline V lookup: CDR1 LGHDT, CDR2 YNNKEL (reference sequence). The CDR3: CASSQVGGDTQYF. The CDR3 DNA sequence: TGTGCCAGCAGCCAAGTAGGGGGAGATACGCAGTATTTT.

In nucleotides, the CDR3 is TGCGCCAGCAGTCAAAGCTGCCTCTACGAGCAGTACTTC. This translates into CASSQSCLYEQYF. The V call is TRBV23-1, the J call TRBJ2-7; D unresolved. TRBV23-1 is assigned to the ORF class and has an uncertain function. V gave up 2 bases and J gave up 3 bases, with 8 bases separating them. CDR3 size: 13 residues.

The chain has TRBV19 and TRBJ2-1, with 10 bases matching TRBD2. The V gene's germline CDR1 is LNHDA and CDR2 SQIVND (reference sequence). The CDR3 extends over 16 amino acids. With V trimmed by 6 bases and J by 7 bases, 12 bases remained unmatched. CDR3 nucleotides: TGTGCCAGTAGAGGTTTAACTAGCGGGGAACCGAATGAGCAGTTCTTC. Its protein is CASRGLTSGEPNEQFF.

This rearrangement joins TRBV5-6 to TRBJ2-2; TRBD2 aligns across 14 bases. Losses at the gene ends were 0 bases for V and 5 bases for J; bases not matched to a gene: 12. CDR3 size: 20 residues. Germline CDR1 is SGHDT and CDR2 is YYEEEE. The CDR3 nucleotides are TGTGCCAGCAGCTTGGAGGACGGGACTAGCGGGAGAGGGAGAACCGGGGAGCTGTTTTTT. As protein: CASSLEDGTSGRGRTGELFF.

This sequence joins TRBV27 and TRBJ2-7, with TRBD1 matching 9 bases. The CDR3 length is 17 residues. Looked up from germline, CDR1 is MNHEY and CDR2 is SMNVEV (reference sequence). J gave up 5 bases and V 7 bases, and 18 bases lay outside the gene matches. Written as DNA, the CDR3 is TGTGCCAGCACCGGGATTCATTCGGACAGGGGCGTCCACGAGCAGTACTTC. Translated, it gives CASTGIHSDRGVHEQYF.

This clonotype was counted once. J is TRBJ1-1 and V is TRBV30; D call uncertain. The germline V and J ends were trimmed by 3 bases and 4 bases, with 9 bases remaining between them. Germline-derived CDR1 and CDR2 are GTSNPN and SVGIG (reference sequence). The CDR3 loop spans 12 amino acids. The DNA of the CDR3 is TGTGCCTGGAGGGTCCTAATCACTGAAGCTTTCTTT. It is translated as CAWRVLITEAFF.

The chain joins TRBV29-1 to TRBJ2-7; a possible D gene is TRBD2 (5 bases). V lost 4 bases and J 7 bases, leaving 14 bases between the germline ends. This CDR3 is 12 amino acids long. CDR1 and CDR2 from the germline V gene are SQVTM and ANQGSEA. This CDR3 is CSVGGVAGEQYF. The CDR3 DNA sequence: TGCAGCGTTGGGGGAGTCGCCGGGGAGCAGTACTTC.

The CDR3 DNA reads as TGTGCCAGCACGGGGCAGAGCACAGATACGCAGTATTTT. It translates to CASTGQSTDTQYF. This rearrangement joins TRBV27 to TRBJ2-3, with D perhaps matching TRBD1 or TRBD2 (5 bases each). The CDR3 spans 13 residues. Germline V gene lookup returns CDR1 MNHEY and CDR2 SMNVEV (reference sequence). V was pared by 7 bases and J by 0 bases, with 8 bases between.